The 27 T cell receptor beta chains listed next were all sequenced from one sample in a study of shared clonotypes between healthy human individuals. TCRdb's copy holds only in-frame clones and misses some; the assay was immunoSEQ multiplex PCR. The sample yields about 2.3 million clones, about nine tenths seen once. Sequenced sample: naive CD4+ T cells from PBMCs. Subset: CD45RA+ positively selected. The receptors shown here come from a man in his late teens or twenties in good health. Some clones in this sample may be carry-over from other donors' samples.

This clone was recorded once. The same CDR3 arises from other DNA sequences in this sample as well. The gene calls are TRBV7-3 and TRBJ2-1; perhaps TRBD1 as D (6 bases). Germline CDR1 SGHTA, CDR2 FQGTGA. The germline V and J ends were trimmed by 5 bases and 4 bases, with 9 bases remaining between them. The CDR3 extends over 13 amino acids. The CDR3 DNA follows: TGTGCCAGCAGCCCTGGACAGTACAATGAGCAGTTCTTC. This gives the protein CASSPGQYNEQFF.

The rearrangement joins TRBV7-2 to TRBJ1-2, with D possibly matching TRBD1 (6 bases). Germline loops: CDR1 SGHTA, CDR2 FQGNSA. Trimming removed 5 bases from V and 4 bases from J, with 17 bases in between. The CDR3 is 15 residues long. The CDR3 spells CASSPWAGDSYGYTF. The CDR3 DNA follows: TGTGCCAGCAGCCCCTGGGCAGGGGATTCCTATGGCTACACCTTC.

This chain joins TRBV28 and TRBJ1-5; TRBD1 might be the D (5 bases). Deletions cut 4 bases from V and 1 base from J, with 17 bases between. Germline V lookup: CDR1 MDHEN, CDR2 SYDVKM. The length of the CDR3 is 17 residues. The chain's CDR3 is CASSSPRGTSSNQPQHF. Here the CDR3 DNA reads TGTGCCAGCAGTTCCCCACGGGGGACGTCCAGCAATCAGCCCCAGCATTTT.

As regards this clone: The same CDR3 also results from other DNA sequences found in this sample. The rearrangement uses TRBV9 and TRBJ1-5; D is ambiguous. The CDR3 totals 13 residues. The V gene's germline CDR1 is SGDLS and CDR2 YYNGEE. Trimming removed 4 bases from V and 0 bases from J, with 5 bases in between. DNA for the CDR3: TGTGCCAGCAGCAGGGATAGCAATCAGCCCCAGCATTTT. It translates to CASSRDSNQPQHF.

This clone was recorded only once. The chain couples TRBV5-1 to TRBJ2-3, with D possibly matching TRBD1 (6 bases). CDR1 and CDR2 (germline): SGHRS, YFSETQ. V dropped 3 bases and J dropped 0 bases, with 14 bases sitting between them. There are 16 residues in the CDR3. The CDR3, as DNA: TGCGCCAGCAGCTCCACAGGGATCTATAGCACAGATACGCAGTATTTT. Amino acid sequence: CASSSTGIYSTDTQYF.

The CDR3 region is CASSPRRGSTNYGYTF. CDR3 bases: TGTGCCAGCAGCCCTCGGAGAGGCAGTACCAACTATGGCTACACCTTC. The chain couples TRBV9 to TRBJ1-2; D not certain. The CDR3 is 16 residues long. V was clipped by 4 bases and J by 2 bases, with 18 bases between them. Germline-derived CDR1 and CDR2 are SGDLS and YYNGEE.

V is TRBV4-2 and J is TRBJ2-5; perhaps TRBD2 as D (6 bases). V lost 0 bases and J 6 bases, leaving 17 bases between the germline ends. This CDR3 has 16 amino acids. Germline values: CDR1 LGHNA, CDR2 YNFKEQ. Here the CDR3 DNA reads TGTGCCAGCAGCCAAGATCCGAGGGCCCGCGGGAAGACCCAGTACTTC. Its translation is CASSQDPRARGKTQYF.

This chain links TRBV7-6 with TRBJ2-5; possibly TRBD1 for D (6 bases). This CDR3 comprises 14 residues. The germline V and J ends were trimmed by 7 bases and 3 bases, with 15 bases remaining between them. Per the germline V gene, CDR1 is SGHVS and CDR2 is FNYEAQ. The CDR3, as DNA: TGTGCCAGCACCAAGAGGGCAGGGGAAGAGACCCAGTACTTC. Translating gives CASTKRAGEETQYF.

The genes are TRBV28 and TRBJ1-2; 7 bases match TRBD1. There are 15 residues in the CDR3. The germline V gene has CDR1 MDHEN and CDR2 SYDVKM. With V trimmed by 4 bases and J by 6 bases, 11 bases remained unmatched. The CDR3 sequence is CASSSPTRGGHGYTF. CDR3 DNA sequence: TGTGCCAGCAGTTCCCCTACCAGGGGGGGCCATGGCTACACCTTC.

This chain links TRBV7-2 with TRBJ2-7; D is unresolved. CDR3 length: 13 amino acids. V was trimmed by 5 bases and J by 6 bases, leaving 14 bases between them. Germline CDR1 and CDR2: SGHTA and FQGNSA. CDR3 bases: TGTGCCAGCAGCGTAAACCCCCTCGTCGAGCAGTACTTC. This sequence encodes CASSVNPLVEQYF.

The rearrangement joins TRBV5-1 to TRBJ2-1; 13 bases agree with TRBD2. The V gene end was trimmed by 4 bases and the J gene end by 2 bases; junction bases not matched to a gene: 3. This CDR3 is 16 amino acids long. Germline CDR1 reads SGHRS; CDR2 reads YFSETQ. In DNA form, the CDR3 reads TGCGCCAGCAGCCCGACTAGCGGGAGGCCCTACAATGAGCAGTTCTTC. It is translated as CASSPTSGRPYNEQFF.

This clone was found once. The V gene is TRBV4-1, the J gene TRBJ1-6; 7 nucleotides align to TRBD1. The germline gives CDR1 MGHRA, CDR2 YSYEKL. This CDR3 region has 14 residues. Germline trimming cut 5 bases from V and 10 bases from J; bases unmatched to any gene: 8. CDR3 loop: CASSKQDRPSPLHF. The CDR3 DNA is TGCGCCAGCAGCAAGCAGGACAGGCCCTCACCCCTCCACTTT.

The rearrangement joins TRBV7-9 to TRBJ2-4; TRBD2 aligns across 7 bases. CDR3 length equals 14 residues. V lost 5 bases and J lost 5; bases outside the gene matches: 6. The germline CDR1 and CDR2 sequences are SEHNR and FQNEAQ (reference sequence). CDR3 coding DNA: TGTGCCAGCAGCCCGGGGGGTGGTCAAAACATTCAGTACTTC. Translation: CASSPGGGQNIQYF.

This chain uses TRBV5-4 with TRBJ1-1, with a weak D call TRBD1 (5 bases). The CDR3 extends over 14 amino acids. V was clipped by 0 bases and J by 8 bases, with 14 bases between them. Germline lookup yields CDR1 SGHNT and CDR2 YYREEE (reference sequence). DNA for the CDR3: TGTGCCAGCAGCTTGGGGAGGGGAACACCGGAAGCTTTCTTT. Residues: CASSLGRGTPEAFF. Supplemented by reference TRBV5-4 and TRBJ1-1, the full variable domain reads ETGVTQSPTHLIKTRGQQVTLRCSSQSGHNTVSWYQQALGQGPQFIFQYYREEENGRGNFPPRFSGLQFPNYSSELNVNALELDDSALYLCASSLGRGTPEAFFGQGTRLTVV.

The chain uses TRBV5-1 and TRBJ2-5; D gene unclear. This CDR3 region has 15 residues. The V gene lost 0 bases and the J gene lost 4 bases, with 13 bases spanning the gap. Germline V CDR1 and CDR2: SGHRS, YFSETQ. In DNA, the CDR3 is TGCGCCAGCAGCTTGGTGGCCTCTGTGGGAGAGACCCAGTACTTC. Translating it yields CASSLVASVGETQYF.

The chain recombines TRBV27 with TRBJ2-5, with 9 bases lining up with TRBD1. V shed 2 bases, J shed 2 bases, and the junction held 21 bases outside the gene matches. Germline V gene lookup returns CDR1 MNHEY and CDR2 SMNVEV (reference sequence). The CDR3 sequence is 21 residues long. This chain's CDR3 is CASSLRGQGYSGLGIQETQYF. The CDR3 nucleotides read TGTGCCAGCAGTTTACGGGGACAGGGATATTCCGGGCTAGGAATACAAGAGACCCAGTACTTC.

The V call is TRBV29-1, the J call TRBJ1-2; 10 bases align to TRBD1. Germline V lookup: CDR1 SQVTM, CDR2 ANQGSEA. The CDR3 spans 15 residues. Germline trimming cut 7 bases from V and 3 bases from J; bases unmatched to any gene: 11. CDR3 sequence (DNA): TGCAGCGGCTATACCCCTGGACAGGGGGACTATGGCTACACCTTC. Its protein is CSGYTPGQGDYGYTF.

The genes are TRBV5-6 and TRBJ2-2; D call uncertain. The CDR3 length is 14 residues. Germline lookup yields CDR1 SGHDT and CDR2 YYEEEE. The ends were cut back, 6 bases at V and 4 bases at J, with 13 bases in the middle. DNA of the CDR3: TGTGCCAGCATTCTCCGGGCAGGCACCGGGGAGCTGTTTTTT. The encoded protein is CASILRAGTGELFF.

The chain joins TRBV18 to TRBJ1-1, with TRBD1 as a possible D gene (5 bases). V was cut by 1 base and J by 1 base, with 19 bases left in between. Germline CDR1 KGHSH, CDR2 LQKENI. CDR3 length: 18 amino acids. CDR3 sequence reads: CASSPQGQWTGKNTEAFF. The CDR3 DNA follows: TGTGCCAGCTCACCACAGGGGCAATGGACGGGGAAGAACACTGAAGCTTTCTTT.

In regard to this clone: Distinct nucleotide sequences in the sample also encode this CDR3. V and J are TRBV9 and TRBJ2-3, with D maybe TRBD2 (5 bases). The CDR3 is 15 amino acids. V was shortened by 0 bases and J by 3 bases, with 11 bases between the two germline ends. The germline V gene encodes CDR1 SGDLS and CDR2 YYNGEE. The CDR3 DNA is TGTGCCAGCAGCGTAGTAGGTGGAGGAACAGATACGCAGTATTTT. Protein product: CASSVVGGGTDTQYF.

V is TRBV5-1 and J is TRBJ2-6; D ambiguous. This CDR3 has 15 residues. V was clipped by 4 bases and J by 2 bases, with 10 bases between them. Germline CDR1 reads SGHRS; CDR2 reads YFSETQ. The CDR3 protein is CASSLPGAGANVLTF. CDR3 nucleotides: TGCGCCAGCAGCCTCCCCGGTGCTGGGGCCAACGTCCTGACTTTC.

Points on this clone: Its ends do not fully match the called genes, so a read error is possible. The sample holds other DNA sequences that translate to the same CDR3. V usage is TRBV5-1 and J usage is TRBJ2-5; TRBD1 agrees at 9 bases. From germline, CDR1 is SGHRS and CDR2 YFSETQ. The CDR3 extends over 15 amino acids. The CDR3 spells CASSSQGQGSKTQYF. The CDR3, as DNA: TGCGCCAGTAGCTCTCAGGGACAGGGTAGTAAGACCCAGTACTTC.

V is TRBV6-6 and J is TRBJ2-1, with 9 bases lining up with TRBD2. Germline CDR1 reads MNHNY; CDR2 reads SVGAGI (reference sequence). Losses at the gene ends were 0 bases for V and 8 bases for J; bases not matched to a gene: 8. This CDR3 spans 16 amino acids. CDR3 in amino acids: CASSYSRREGRDEQFF. CDR3 in DNA: TGTGCCAGCAGTTACTCCAGGCGGGAGGGCCGCGATGAGCAGTTCTTC.

This rearrangement joins TRBV11-2 to TRBJ1-4, with D perhaps matching TRBD1 (5 bases). Germline CDR1 SGHAT, CDR2 FQNNGV. The CDR3 contains 12 residues. V lost 5 bases to trimming and J lost 8 bases, with 9 bases between them. The CDR3 here is CASSRPGEKLFF. CDR3 bases: TGTGCCAGCAGCCGCCCAGGGGAAAAACTGTTTTTT.

The V and J genes are TRBV7-2 and TRBJ2-3; D is unclear. Per germline, CDR1 SGHTA and CDR2 FQGNSA. CDR3 length: 14 amino acids. V was shortened by 2 bases and J by 2 bases, with 8 bases between the two germline ends. This chain's CDR3 is CASSLSAHTDTQYF. In DNA form, the CDR3 reads TGTGCCAGCAGCTTAAGCGCCCACACAGATACGCAGTATTTT.

The chain employs TRBV4-1 and TRBJ2-5; D unresolved. The germline V and J ends were trimmed by 1 base and 2 bases, with 8 bases remaining between them. The CDR3 contains 14 residues. Germline-derived CDR1 and CDR2 are MGHRA and YSYEKL. The CDR3 DNA reads TGCGCCAGCAGCCAAGGCCGGATACAAGAGACCCAGTACTTC. Protein sequence: CASSQGRIQETQYF.

The chain uses TRBV28 and TRBJ2-7; 8 nucleotides line up with TRBD2. Trimming at V came to 5 bases and at J to 3 bases, leaving 6 bases not matched to a gene. CDR3 size: 14 residues. Looked up from germline, CDR1 is MDHEN and CDR2 is SYDVKM. CDR3 in amino acids: CASSTPGGLYEQYF. The CDR3 coding sequence is TGTGCCAGCAGTACCCCGGGGGGGCTCTACGAGCAGTACTTC. The entire variable domain, with the rest obtained from reference TRBV28 and TRBJ2-7, is as follows: DVKVTQSSRYLVKRTGEKVFLECVQDMDHENMFWYRQDPGLGLRLIYFSYDVKMKEKGDIPEGYSVSREKKERFSLILESASTNQTSMYLCASSTPGGLYEQYFGPGTRLTVT.